These 17 T cell receptor beta chains share one sample of origin, sequenced in a study of T cell responses to AZD1222 COVID-19 vaccine. Profiling relied on immunoSEQ multiplex PCR, and the TCRdb table lists in-frame clones only, not all of them. The sample has some 180,000 clones, about 89% seen once. The sequencing here drew on peripheral blood, taken 28 days after the second AZD1222 dose. The receptors shown here come from an adult who received the AZD1222 COVID-19 vaccine.

The chain couples TRBV11-2 to TRBJ2-2; D remains unclear. Germline V gene lookup returns CDR1 SGHAT and CDR2 FQNNGV. V was pared by 4 bases and J by 8 bases, with 17 bases between. The length of the CDR3 is 15 residues. CDR3 loop: CASSWAAVVAGELFF. The CDR3 DNA reads as TGTGCCAGCAGCTGGGCAGCCGTGGTTGCAGGGGAGCTGTTTTTT. The whole variable domain, remainder taken from reference TRBV11-2 and TRBJ2-2, is EAGVAQSPRYKIIEKRQSVAFWCNPISGHATLYWYQQILGQGPKLLIQFQNNGVVDDSQLPKDRFSAERLKGVDSTLKIQPAKLEDSAVYLCASSWAAVVAGELFFGEGSRLTVL.

The chain couples TRBV27 to TRBJ2-1, with D unclear. With 8 bases removed from V and 2 bases from J, the gap between germline ends came to 10 bases. Germline lookup yields CDR1 MNHEY and CDR2 SMNVEV (reference sequence). The CDR3 is made up of 13 amino acids. CDR3 sequence reads: CASGLDTYNEQFF. The CDR3, as DNA: TGTGCCAGCGGATTAGATACCTACAATGAGCAGTTCTTC.

The chain links TRBV14 to TRBJ1-1; a possible D gene is TRBD1 (5 bases). CDR1 is SGHDN, CDR2 FVKESK, per germline. The CDR3 runs to 16 residues. Trimming took off 0 bases at V and 0 bases at J, with 11 bases between the two ends. In nucleotides, the CDR3 is TGTGCCAGCAGCCAAGATTGGGGGACGGTGAACACTGAAGCTTTCTTT. Translating gives CASSQDWGTVNTEAFF.

This chain links TRBV5-5 with TRBJ1-4; no clear D. The germline gives CDR1 SGHKS, CDR2 YYEKEE (reference sequence). V was shortened by 0 bases and J by 2 bases, with 5 bases between the two germline ends. The length of the CDR3 is 14 residues. In nucleotides, the CDR3 is TGTGCCAGCAGCTTGGGCCAGACTAATGAAAAACTGTTTTTT. This translates into CASSLGQTNEKLFF.

V and J are TRBV12-3 or TRBV12-4 and TRBJ1-1, with D unresolved. This CDR3 contains 13 residues. V shed 4 bases and J shed 1 base, with 7 bases lying between them. CDR3 bases: TGTGCCAGCAGTTGGGGATCGAACACTGAAGCTTTCTTT. This translates into CASSWGSNTEAFF.

The chain links TRBV27 to TRBJ2-3, with TRBD2 matching 7 bases. The CDR3 has 15 residues. Trimming at V came to 3 bases and at J to 4 bases, leaving 7 bases not matched to a gene. In germline, CDR1 is MNHEY, CDR2 SMNVEV (reference sequence). DNA for the CDR3: TGTGCCAGCAGTTTTGGAGGGAGGGCCCCAGATACGCAGTATTTT. Its protein product is CASSFGGRAPDTQYF.

This clone has only a few counts. V gene TRBV10-1 combines with J gene TRBJ1-1; D is unresolved. This CDR3 contains 13 residues. The ends were cut back, 5 bases at V and 11 bases at J, with 18 bases in the middle. Per the germline V gene, CDR1 is WNHNN and CDR2 is SYGVQD (reference sequence). CDR3 sequence: CASSYRRGFAAFF. The DNA for the CDR3 is TGCGCCAGCAGTTACCGACGTGGGTTTGCGGCTTTCTTT.

A few counts support this clone. The rearrangement links TRBV4-3 to TRBJ2-1; D is unresolved. V was shortened by 0 bases and J by 7 bases, with 19 bases between the two germline ends. Germline V lookup: CDR1 LGHNA, CDR2 YSLEER. CDR3 length: 17 amino acids. CDR3: CASSQERRTSALNEQFF. DNA of the CDR3: TGCGCCAGCAGCCAAGAAAGAAGGACCTCGGCCCTAAATGAGCAGTTCTTC.

The V call is TRBV19, the J call TRBJ2-2, with D possibly called TRBD1 or TRBD2 (5 bases each). CDR1 is LNHDA and CDR2 is SQIVND in the germline V gene (reference sequence). The CDR3 contains 16 residues. The V end lost 6 bases, the J end lost 4 bases, and 18 bases lay between the germline ends. The CDR3 DNA follows: TGTGCCAGTAGGATCCGAGGGGAGCTGGGCACCGGGGAGCTGTTTTTT. This gives the protein CASRIRGELGTGELFF.

J is TRBJ2-3 and V is TRBV19; the D gene is possibly TRBD2 (6 bases). Germline V gene lookup returns CDR1 LNHDA and CDR2 SQIVND (reference sequence). Deletions cut 3 bases from V and 0 bases from J, with 13 bases between. The CDR3 covers 16 residues. CDR3 nucleotides: TGTGCCAGTAGTATCCGTAGCGGATCTAGCACAGATACGCAGTATTTT. Amino acids: CASSIRSGSSTDTQYF.

J is TRBJ1-4 and V is TRBV6-2 or TRBV6-3; D is unresolved. Germline V gene data show CDR1 as MNHEY and CDR2 as SVGEGT. The CDR3 spans 15 residues. Trimming pared 4 bases from V and 5 bases from J, leaving 14 bases between. CDR3 coding DNA: TGTGCCAGCAGTTCGGTCCCCACAGAGAATGAAAAACTGTTTTTT. Amino acid sequence: CASSSVPTENEKLFF.

This clone appeared once. The V and J genes are TRBV2 and TRBJ2-7; D not certain. Germline loops: CDR1 SNHLY, CDR2 FYNNEI. The V end was cut by 9 bases, the J end by 3 bases, with 18 bases between. This CDR3 region has 14 residues. The CDR3 reads CARTEEVRYYEQYF. In nucleotides, the CDR3 is TGTGCCAGGACCGAAGAGGTCCGATACTACGAGCAGTACTTC.

This chain uses TRBV9 with TRBJ1-1, with D unresolved. Germline CDR1 is SGDLS and CDR2 is YYNGEE. V shed 0 bases and J shed 4 bases, with 13 bases lying between them. The CDR3 covers 15 residues. CDR3 protein: CASSVVAMAGTEAFF. As DNA, the CDR3 is TGTGCCAGCAGCGTAGTAGCCATGGCAGGCACTGAAGCTTTCTTT. The full variable domain, completed using reference TRBV9 and TRBJ1-1, is DSGVTQTPKHLITATGQRVTLRCSPRSGDLSVYWYQQSLDQGLQFLIQYYNGEERAKGNILERFSAQQFPDLHSELNLSSLELGDSALYFCASSVVAMAGTEAFFGQGTRLTVV.

The chain links TRBV7-2 to TRBJ2-3, with 7 bases that match TRBD2. The length of the CDR3 is 18 residues. Germline-derived CDR1 and CDR2 are SGHTA and FQGNSA. The V and J ends lost 4 bases and 3 bases, in that order; junction bases with no gene match: 16. The CDR3 protein is CASSSLGKAGPKTDTQYF. In DNA, the CDR3 is TGTGCCAGCAGCTCCCTGGGGAAAGCGGGGCCTAAAACAGATACGCAGTATTTT.

The chain joins TRBV11-3 to TRBJ1-1; the D gene is possibly TRBD1 (5 bases). The CDR3 contains 13 residues. With 8 bases removed from V and 1 base from J, the gap between germline ends came to 11 bases. The V gene's germline CDR1 is SGHNT and CDR2 YENEEA. The CDR3 bases are TGTGCCAGCCGAAGACAGACGAACACTGAAGCTTTCTTT. This encodes CASRRQTNTEAFF.

This chain uses TRBV2 with TRBJ1-2, with 11 bases identical to TRBD1. With 6 bases clipped from V and 5 bases from J, the junction kept 14 bases outside the gene matches. CDR3 length equals 17 residues. CDR1 and CDR2 from the germline V gene are SNHLY and FYNNEI. Here the CDR3 DNA reads TGTGCCAGCAGCGGTGGACAGGGGGCATGGGGATGGTATGGCTACACCTTC. It specifies CASSGGQGAWGWYGYTF.

The chain couples TRBV7-6 to TRBJ2-7; 7 positions match TRBD1. V gave up 1 base and J gave up 7 bases; unmatched junction bases: 4. The CDR3 covers 13 residues. From germline, CDR1 is SGHVS and CDR2 FNYEAQ. As DNA, the CDR3 is TGTGCCAGCAGCTTAGAGACAGGGTGGGAGCAGTACTTC. Its translation: CASSLETGWEQYF.